Listed here are 9 T cell receptor beta chains from one sample, sequenced in a study of blood T cell repertoires in COVID-19. TCRdb keeps only in-frame clones here, not all; method: immunoSEQ multiplex PCR. The sample yields roughly 340,000 clones, over 75% seen once. The sequencing sample was made of PBMCs or T cells enriched from blood (not recorded which). The receptors stem from a man younger than 35 who had recovered from COVID-19.

The rearrangement links TRBV2 to TRBJ2-7, with 8 bases fitting TRBD1. The germline V gene has CDR1 SNHLY and CDR2 FYNNEI. With 10 bases clipped from V and 5 bases from J, the junction kept 10 bases outside the gene matches. The CDR3 extends over 13 amino acids. CDR3 protein: CAITDRVRDEQYF. CDR3 sequence (DNA): TGTGCCATCACGGACAGGGTCAGAGACGAGCAGTACTTC. Combining the CDR3 with reference TRBV2 and TRBJ2-7 gives the whole variable domain EPEVTQTPSHQVTQMGQEVILRCVPISNHLYFYWYRQILGQKVEFLVSFYNNEISEKSEIFDDQFSVERPDGSNFTLKIRSTKLEDSAMYFCAITDRVRDEQYFGPGTRLTVT.

This rearrangement joins TRBV5-4 to TRBJ1-1; D unresolved. The CDR3 is 12 residues long. Germline CDR1 and CDR2: SGHNT and YYREEE (reference sequence). V dropped 5 bases and J dropped 5 bases, with 10 bases sitting between them. The CDR3 is CASRSEETEAFF. The DNA for the CDR3 is TGTGCCAGCAGGTCGGAGGAGACTGAAGCTTTCTTT.

The chain employs TRBV9 and TRBJ2-3; 14 bases map to TRBD2. Germline lookup yields CDR1 SGDLS and CDR2 YYNGEE. Trimming cost V 6 bases and J 12 bases; bases outside gene matches: 12. This CDR3 is built from 15 residues. The CDR3 loop is CASIPGLAGGPTQYF. DNA for the CDR3: TGTGCCAGCATCCCCGGACTAGCGGGGGGCCCGACTCAGTATTTT.

V and J are TRBV7-2 and TRBJ2-7, with D hard to call. Trimming removed 1 base from V and 3 bases from J, with 10 bases in between. CDR3 length equals 14 residues. The germline gives CDR1 SGHTA, CDR2 FQGNSA. CDR3 nucleotides: TGTGCCAGCAGCTTAGATAGAGGCCACTACGAGCAGTACTTC. This codes for CASSLDRGHYEQYF. The full variable domain, with the rest looked up from reference TRBV7-2 and TRBJ2-7, is GAGVSQSPSNKVTEKGKDVELRCDPISGHTALYWYRQSLGQGLEFLIYFQGNSAPDKSGLPSDRFSAERTGGSVSTLTIQRTQQEDSAVYLCASSLDRGHYEQYFGPGTRLTVT.

The CDR3 here is CASGGVDTQYF. For the CDR3, the DNA is TGTGCCAGCGGGGGGGTGGATACGCAGTATTTT. V usage is TRBV6-5 and J usage is TRBJ2-3; 7 bases are shared with TRBD2. CDR3 length: 11 residues. V trimming: 8 bases; J trimming: 6 bases; junction bases outside the gene matches: 2. Germline lookup yields CDR1 MNHEY and CDR2 SVGAGI.

This clone was observed once. The chain carries TRBV19 and TRBJ1-2; the match to TRBD1 covers 7 bases. The trim removed 7 bases at V and 4 bases at J, leaving 6 bases unmatched. The germline V gene encodes CDR1 LNHDA and CDR2 SQIVND (reference sequence). This CDR3 is built from 13 residues. CDR3 region: CASNDGTAYGYTF. CDR3 DNA: TGTGCCAGTAACGACGGGACAGCCTATGGCTACACCTTC.

The chain combines TRBV28 with TRBJ2-7, with 9 bases fitting TRBD2. Germline V lookup: CDR1 MDHEN, CDR2 SYDVKM. The length of the CDR3 is 13 residues. Losses at the gene ends were 7 bases for V and 1 base for J; bases not matched to a gene: 2. CDR3 nucleotides: TGTGCCAGCATTAGCGGGAGATCCTACGAGCAGTACTTC. It encodes CASISGRSYEQYF.

The CDR3 coding sequence is TGTGCCAGCAAGCTCACAGGGATCAATGGCTACACCTTC. Translating gives CASKLTGINGYTF. The V gene is TRBV6-5, the J gene TRBJ1-2; D possibly corresponds to TRBD1 (6 bases). The CDR3 spans 13 residues. Germline values: CDR1 MNHEY, CDR2 SVGAGI. Trimming pared 7 bases from V and 6 bases from J, leaving 15 bases between.

The chain combines TRBV5-1 with TRBJ1-5; unclear D gene. This CDR3 has 13 amino acids. The V end lost 1 base, the J end lost 5 bases, and 7 bases lay between the germline ends. Germline CDR1 is SGHRS and CDR2 is YFSETQ. In nucleotides, the CDR3 is TGCGCCAGCAGCTTGTCAGCGGATCAGCCCCAGCATTTT. It is translated as CASSLSADQPQHF.